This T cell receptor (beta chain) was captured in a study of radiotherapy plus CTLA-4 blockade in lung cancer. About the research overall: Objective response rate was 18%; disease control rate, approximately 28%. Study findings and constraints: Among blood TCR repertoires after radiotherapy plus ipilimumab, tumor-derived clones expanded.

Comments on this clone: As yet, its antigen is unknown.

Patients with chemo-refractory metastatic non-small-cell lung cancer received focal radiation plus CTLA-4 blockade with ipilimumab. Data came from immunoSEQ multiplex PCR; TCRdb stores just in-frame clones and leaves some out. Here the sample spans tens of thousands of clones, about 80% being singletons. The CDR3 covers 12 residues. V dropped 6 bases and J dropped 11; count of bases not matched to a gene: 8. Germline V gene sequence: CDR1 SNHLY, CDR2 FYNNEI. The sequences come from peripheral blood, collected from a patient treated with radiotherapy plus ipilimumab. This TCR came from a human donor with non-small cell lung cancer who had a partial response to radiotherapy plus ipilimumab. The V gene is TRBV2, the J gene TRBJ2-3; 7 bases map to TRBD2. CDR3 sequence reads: CASRSGVLGQYF. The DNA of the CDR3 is TGTGCCAGCAGGAGCGGGGTACTCGGGCAGTATTTT. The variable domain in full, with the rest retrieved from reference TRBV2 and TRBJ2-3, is EPEVTQTPSHQVTQMGQEVILRCVPISNHLYFYWYRQILGQKVEFLVSFYNNEISEKSEIFDDQFSVERPDGSNFTLKIRSTKLEDSAMYFCASRSGVLGQYFGPGTRLTVL.